Following are 27 T cell receptor beta chains from one sample sequenced in a study of T cell responses to AZD1222 COVID-19 vaccine. Clones were read by immunoSEQ multiplex PCR, and TCRdb kept only the in-frame ones, dropping some. The sample gives about 150,000 clones, about 90% of which show up once; 1.9% is in the top ten. The specimen was peripheral blood, collected on day 0 of AZD1222 vaccination. Every receptor here comes from an adult in good health.

The chain has TRBV7-3 and TRBJ2-3, with 14 bases matching TRBD2. The CDR3 runs to 16 residues. The V gene end was trimmed by 5 bases and the J gene end by 7 bases; junction bases not matched to a gene: 8. Germline V CDR1 and CDR2: SGHTA, FQGTGA. CDR3 nucleotides: TGTGCCAGCAGCCTCAGGACTAGCGGGGGGCCAAATACGCAGTATTTT. Translated, it gives CASSLRTSGGPNTQYF.

The chain joins TRBV7-9 to TRBJ1-3; no definite D call. V was trimmed by 0 bases and J by 3 bases, leaving 0 bases between them. There are 12 residues in the CDR3. Germline V CDR1 and CDR2: SEHNR, FQNEAQ (reference sequence). CDR3 sequence reads: CASSLAGNTIYF. As DNA, the CDR3 is TGTGCCAGCAGCTTAGCTGGAAACACCATATATTTT.

This clone came up once. This chain joins TRBV4-2 and TRBJ2-3; D is possibly TRBD2 (5 bases). The germline V gene encodes CDR1 LGHNA and CDR2 YNFKEQ. CDR3 size: 15 residues. Trimming pared 0 bases from V and 2 bases from J, leaving 9 bases between. DNA for the CDR3: TGTGCCAGCAGCCAAGAGGGAGCGGTCACAGATACGCAGTATTTT. Its protein is CASSQEGAVTDTQYF.

The chain is built from TRBV19 and TRBJ1-3; 8 positions agree with TRBD1. There are 15 residues in the CDR3. Germline-derived CDR1 and CDR2 are LNHDA and SQIVND (reference sequence). The ends lost 6 bases at V and 0 bases at J; junction bases unmatched: 4. The CDR3 spells CASRDRVNSGNTIYF. DNA for the CDR3: TGTGCCAGTAGGGACAGGGTTAACTCTGGAAACACCATATATTTT.

V gene TRBV9 combines with J gene TRBJ1-3; the D is unclear. V shed 0 bases and J shed 1 base, with 8 bases lying between them. The germline gives CDR1 SGDLS, CDR2 YYNGEE. The length of the CDR3 is 15 residues. The DNA of the CDR3 is TGTGCCAGCAGCGTAGCAGGCCAATCTGGAAACACCATATATTTT. It codes for CASSVAGQSGNTIYF.

V gene TRBV5-8 combines with J gene TRBJ1-1, with 8 bases matching TRBD1. Germline lookup yields CDR1 SGHTS and CDR2 YDEGEE. The CDR3 loop spans 12 amino acids. After removal of 3 bases from V and 12 bases from J, the junction contained 7 bases not matched to a gene. The CDR3 region is CASSYGQGVTFF. The CDR3 nucleotides read TGTGCCAGCAGCTACGGACAGGGCGTAACTTTCTTT.

The gene calls are TRBV29-1 and TRBJ2-1; D uncertain. CDR3 size: 16 residues. Deletions cut 0 bases from V and 1 base from J, with 13 bases between. Germline CDR1 is SQVTM and CDR2 is ANQGSEA. The CDR3 DNA is TGCAGCGTTGAAGATCGGGTGGGCCGGTCCTACAATGAGCAGTTCTTC. It yields the protein CSVEDRVGRSYNEQFF.

This sequence joins TRBV27 and TRBJ1-1, with 7 bases matching TRBD1. Germline CDR1 reads MNHEY; CDR2 reads SMNVEV (reference sequence). This CDR3 region has 13 residues. Unmatched junction bases numbered 5, after V lost 6 bases and J lost 4 bases. CDR3 nucleotide sequence: TGTGCCAGCAGAATATCAGGGGGCACTGAAGCTTTCTTT. This translates into CASRISGGTEAFF.

J is TRBJ2-7 and V is TRBV11-2; D unclear. V was pared by 4 bases and J by 3 bases, with 4 bases between. Germline-derived CDR1 and CDR2 are SGHAT and FQNNGV. The CDR3 runs to 11 residues. CDR3: CASSSVYEQYF. DNA of the CDR3: TGTGCCAGCAGCTCTGTCTACGAGCAGTACTTC.

J is TRBJ1-1 and V is TRBV5-4; possibly TRBD1 for D (6 bases). This CDR3 contains 16 residues. Germline V gene sequence: CDR1 SGHNT, CDR2 YYREEE (reference sequence). Trimming pared 0 bases from V and 3 bases from J, leaving 15 bases between. CDR3 sequence: CASSLARGALDTEAFF. CDR3 nucleotides: TGTGCCAGCAGCTTGGCCAGGGGCGCTCTAGACACTGAAGCTTTCTTT.

The chain carries TRBV6-5 and TRBJ1-1; D uncertain. This CDR3 contains 12 residues. Germline lookup yields CDR1 MNHEY and CDR2 SVGAGI. V was cut by 8 bases and J by 4 bases, with 11 bases left in between. In nucleotides, the CDR3 is TGTGCCAGCGGCTGGCTGGGCACTGAAGCTTTCTTT. Translation gives CASGWLGTEAFF.

The chain combines TRBV29-1 with TRBJ1-6; 10 positions match TRBD1. Germline V gene lookup returns CDR1 SQVTM and CDR2 ANQGSEA. J was trimmed by 8 bases and V by 4 bases; bases with no gene match: 5. CDR3 length equals 14 residues. The chain's CDR3 is CSVAAGTGDSPLHF. The CDR3 DNA reads TGCAGCGTTGCTGCCGGGACAGGGGATTCACCCCTCCACTTT.

This chain uses TRBV18 with TRBJ1-1; 9 bases are a match to TRBD1. From germline, CDR1 is KGHSH and CDR2 LQKENI. This CDR3 has 13 amino acids. The V segment lost 3 bases and the J segment 11 bases; nucleotides outside the gene matches: 7. The CDR3 loop is CASSPLGQGNAFF. As DNA, the CDR3 is TGTGCCAGCTCACCTCTTGGACAGGGGAACGCTTTCTTT.

The chain employs TRBV9 and TRBJ2-2; TRBD2 matches 9 bases. The CDR3 sequence is 15 residues long. Germline V gives CDR1 SGDLS, CDR2 YYNGEE. Trimming removed 2 bases from V and 3 bases from J; junction bases left unmatched: 2. Written as DNA, the CDR3 is TGTGCCAGCAGCGTTGTAGCGGGAGACACCGGGGAGCTGTTTTTT. This sequence encodes CASSVVAGDTGELFF.

The chain couples TRBV3-1 (or the pseudogene TRBV3-2) to TRBJ2-1; D is uncertain. Trimming removed 1 base at V and 4 bases at J, with 17 bases between. CDR1 is LGHDT and CDR2 is YNNKEL in the germline V gene (reference sequence). The CDR3 extends over 17 amino acids. The CDR3 protein is CASSQGARKYGYNEQFF. The CDR3 DNA follows: TGTGCCAGCAGCCAAGGCGCTCGGAAGTACGGGTACAATGAGCAGTTCTTC.

The genes are TRBV27 and TRBJ2-7; D perhaps matches TRBD1 (6 bases). Trimming removed 6 bases from V and 0 bases from J, with 18 bases in between. Germline CDR1 MNHEY, CDR2 SMNVEV (reference sequence). There are 16 residues in the CDR3. In nucleotides, the CDR3 is TGTGCCAGCAGGGGGACAAGGGGTGGCATCTCCTACGAGCAGTACTTC. Protein sequence: CASRGTRGGISYEQYF.

This chain uses TRBV12-3 or TRBV12-4 with TRBJ2-7, with D unclear. V was clipped by 6 bases and J by 3 bases, with 9 bases between them. The CDR3 covers 12 residues. This CDR3 is CASSQLSYEQYF. The CDR3 DNA reads as TGTGCCAGCAGCCAATTGAGCTACGAGCAGTACTTC.

The chain is built from TRBV28 and TRBJ2-2; D is undetermined. Between the trimmed V and J ends, which lost 4 bases and 6 bases, there was a span of 6 bases. Germline loops: CDR1 MDHEN, CDR2 SYDVKM. The length of the CDR3 is 12 residues. The CDR3 region is CASSSFPGELFF. The CDR3 nucleotides are TGTGCCAGCAGTTCATTTCCCGGGGAGCTGTTTTTT.

This chain joins TRBV5-4 and TRBJ1-2; the match to TRBD1 covers 8 bases. Germline V gene data show CDR1 as SGHNT and CDR2 as YYREEE (reference sequence). The CDR3 totals 14 residues. Germline trimming cut 4 bases from V and 0 bases from J; bases unmatched to any gene: 2. CDR3 sequence: CASSEGQANYGYTF. CDR3 coding DNA: TGTGCCAGCAGCGAGGGACAGGCTAACTATGGCTACACCTTC.

This chain connects TRBV7-9 to TRBJ1-5; TRBD1 is a possible D gene (6 bases). V was clipped by 5 bases and J by 0 bases, with 20 bases between them. CDR1 is SEHNR, CDR2 FQNEAQ, per germline (reference sequence). This CDR3 spans 18 amino acids. The CDR3 sequence: CASSPEVTGPYSNQPQHF. CDR3 nucleotide sequence: TGTGCCAGCAGCCCAGAGGTAACAGGGCCCTATAGCAATCAGCCCCAGCATTTT. The complete variable domain, with remaining parts taken from reference TRBV7-9 and TRBJ1-5, reads DTGVSQNPRHKITKRGQNVTFRCDPISEHNRLYWYRQTLGQGPEFLTYFQNEAQLEKSRLLSDRFSAERPKGSFSTLEIQRTEQGDSAMYLCASSPEVTGPYSNQPQHFGDGTRLSIL.

V usage is TRBV5-1 and J usage is TRBJ2-5, with D maybe TRBD2 (5 bases). V lost 2 bases to trimming and J lost 5 bases, with 10 bases between them. The CDR3 is 13 residues long. Looked up from germline, CDR1 is SGHRS and CDR2 is YFSETQ. The CDR3 coding sequence is TGCGCCAGCAGCTTTGGAGGCAAGGAGACCCAGTACTTC. Translating it yields CASSFGGKETQYF.

This clone has just a few counts. The chain has TRBV3-1 (or the pseudogene TRBV3-2) and TRBJ1-2; perhaps TRBD1 as D (5 bases). The V end lost 2 bases, the J end lost 8 bases, and 18 bases lay between the germline ends. Germline CDR1 reads LGHDT; CDR2 reads YNNKEL (reference sequence). This CDR3 spans 15 amino acids. CDR3 protein: CASSQMLVVGLGYTF. The CDR3, as DNA: TGTGCCAGCAGCCAAATGTTGGTAGTGGGGCTAGGCTACACCTTC.

In its sample, this clone was seen once. This chain connects TRBV24-1 to TRBJ1-2, with TRBD1 matching 7 bases. The ends lost 5 bases at V and 6 bases at J; junction bases unmatched: 23. The CDR3 spans 19 residues. Per the germline V gene, CDR1 is KGHDR and CDR2 is SFDVKD. CDR3 residues: CATSGGLGTAASWVNGYTF. DNA of the CDR3: TGTGCCACCAGTGGGGGGCTGGGGACAGCCGCGTCGTGGGTGAATGGCTACACCTTC.

J is TRBJ2-1 and V is TRBV18; 8 bases match TRBD1. Germline trimming cut 6 bases from V and 7 bases from J; bases unmatched to any gene: 8. The CDR3 covers 14 residues. Germline CDR1 and CDR2: KGHSH and LQKENI. The CDR3 sequence: CASSPRTGRNEQFF. DNA for the CDR3: TGTGCCAGCTCTCCTCGGACAGGGAGGAATGAGCAGTTCTTC.

As to this clone: The sample holds other DNA sequences that translate to the same CDR3. The rearrangement uses TRBV10-3 and TRBJ1-6; TRBD1 aligns across 11 bases. Germline loops: CDR1 ENHRY, CDR2 SYGVKD. Losses at the gene ends were 4 bases for V and 8 bases for J; bases not matched to a gene: 1. The CDR3 extends over 14 amino acids. CDR3 in DNA: TGTGCCATCAGTGTGGGACAGGGGGATTCACCCCTCCACTTT. It translates to CAISVGQGDSPLHF.

This clone was found a few times. The V gene is TRBV5-6, the J gene TRBJ2-5; D gene unclear. CDR1 and CDR2 from the germline V gene are SGHDT and YYEEEE. The CDR3 is made up of 16 amino acids. V was clipped by 0 bases and J by 0 bases, with 12 bases between them. The CDR3 spells CASSLARALYQETQYF. In DNA form, the CDR3 reads TGTGCCAGCAGCTTGGCTAGGGCCCTGTACCAAGAGACCCAGTACTTC.

The rearrangement uses TRBV19 and TRBJ1-2, with D maybe TRBD1 (6 bases). This CDR3 is 15 amino acids long. The V gene lost 7 bases and the J gene lost 7 bases, with 22 bases spanning the gap. Per the germline V gene, CDR1 is LNHDA and CDR2 is SQIVND (reference sequence). As DNA, the CDR3 is TGTGCCAGTACTCCAGAGGACAGCTGGGGAGCTGGCTACACCTTC. Translation gives CASTPEDSWGAGYTF.